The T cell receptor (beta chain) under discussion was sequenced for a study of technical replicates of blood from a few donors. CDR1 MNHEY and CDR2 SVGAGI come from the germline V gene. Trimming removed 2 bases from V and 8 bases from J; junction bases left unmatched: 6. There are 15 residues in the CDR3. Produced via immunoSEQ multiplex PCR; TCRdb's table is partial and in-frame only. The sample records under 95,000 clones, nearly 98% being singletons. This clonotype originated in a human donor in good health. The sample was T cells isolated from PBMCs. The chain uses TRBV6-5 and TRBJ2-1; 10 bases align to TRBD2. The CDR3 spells CASSYPSGSIDEQFF. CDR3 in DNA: TGTGCCAGCAGTTACCCTAGCGGGAGCATCGATGAGCAGTTCTTC.